This is a list of T cell receptor beta chains from one sample in a study of molecular identifiers for immune sequencing clone quantification. MiXCR, run by TCRdb on the PCR reads, gives a single entry per CDR3 protein. The sample holds about 640,000 distinct CDR3 sequences, roughly 21% seen once. Material for sequencing was naive CD8+ T cells from blood, with Jurkat cell RNA spiked in. These receptors came from a human donor in good health. Some libraries in this study had Jurkat cell RNA spiked in. Both conserved end residues are trimmed from each CDR3.

J gene: TRBJ1-1
V gene: TRBV7-2
CDR3 protein: ASSPTWTQTGGTEAF

J gene: TRBJ2-1
V gene: TRBV19
CDR3 protein: ASKPGTANYNEQF

J gene: TRBJ1-4
V gene: TRBV7-2
CDR3 protein: ASSIGGLGAHEKLF

J gene: TRBJ2-7
V gene: TRBV2
CDR3 protein: ASSEGASGSTPGFDEQY

J gene: TRBJ1-2
V gene: TRBV4-3
CDR3 protein: ASSQDRWGQGDYGYT

J gene: TRBJ2-7
V gene: TRBV5-4
CDR3 protein: ASSLGGRAYEQY

J gene: TRBJ2-5
V gene: TRBV7-9
CDR3 protein: ASSLPQGFQETQY

J gene: TRBJ2-7
V gene: TRBV4-3
CDR3 protein: ASSHHPGQRYEQY

J gene: TRBJ1-1
V gene: TRBV30
CDR3 protein: AWSEQVEAF

J gene: TRBJ1-1
V gene: TRBV19
CDR3 protein: ASWGVGQGPPEAF

J gene: TRBJ2-3
V gene: TRBV10-3
CDR3 protein: AISESVSSLLTDTQY

J gene: TRBJ2-2
V gene: TRBV19
CDR3 protein: ASSTIGATGELF

J gene: TRBJ2-1
V gene: TRBV19
CDR3 protein: ASTPWGGETNEQF

J gene: TRBJ1-1
V gene: TRBV11-2
CDR3 protein: ASSLVGSVNTEAF

J gene: TRBJ1-5
V gene: TRBV28
CDR3 protein: ASSFGRGLGGNQPQH

J gene: TRBJ1-3
V gene: TRBV7-9
CDR3 protein: ASSSPGTTSGNTIY

J gene: TRBJ2-7
V gene: TRBV30
CDR3 protein: AWEDPAETYEQY

J gene: TRBJ1-1
V gene: TRBV27
CDR3 protein: ASSLSPVGPEAF

J gene: TRBJ2-1
V gene: TRBV13
CDR3 protein: ASSPRESRERF

J gene: TRBJ2-2
V gene: TRBV4-3
CDR3 protein: ASSQATIDRGVGELF

J gene: TRBJ2-7
V gene: TRBV6-1
CDR3 protein: ASSGYSTGTEQY

J gene: TRBJ2-7
V gene: TRBV7-9
CDR3 protein: VSSPTGTIEQY

J gene: TRBJ2-7
V gene: TRBV6-2/TRBV6-3
CDR3 protein: ASSYSAQGYEQY

J gene: TRBJ2-7
V gene: TRBV4-1
CDR3 protein: ASSQDRAVLYEQY

J gene: TRBJ2-3
V gene: TRBV6-1
CDR3 protein: ATLVNIAGSTDTQY

J gene: TRBJ2-1
V gene: TRBV4-1
CDR3 protein: ASSQEGGNNEQF

J gene: TRBJ1-5
V gene: TRBV6-6
CDR3 protein: ASRFSIQGSDQPQH

J gene: TRBJ2-7
V gene: TRBV21-1
CDR3 protein: ASSRPSGLKPYGQY

J gene: TRBJ2-5
V gene: TRBV19
CDR3 protein: ARGQFQETQY

J gene: TRBJ2-2
V gene: TRBV20-1
CDR3 protein: SAEGQGFNTGELF

J gene: TRBJ1-2
V gene: TRBV12-3/TRBV12-4
CDR3 protein: ASSPATVNYGYT

J gene: TRBJ2-7
V gene: TRBV28
CDR3 protein: ASSFSSGSTYEQY

J gene: TRBJ2-7
V gene: TRBV6-6
CDR3 protein: ASRLNRQGNHEQY

J gene: TRBJ2-1
V gene: TRBV6-5
CDR3 protein: ASSTNVGETYNEQF

J gene: TRBJ2-7
V gene: TRBV28
CDR3 protein: ASSPTPPLDSYEQY

J gene: TRBJ1-3
V gene: TRBV4-1
CDR3 protein: ASSQDLQYGNTIY

J gene: TRBJ1-1
V gene: TRBV14
CDR3 protein: ASSQGSRDRGAHTEAF

J gene: TRBJ2-3
V gene: TRBV4-3
CDR3 protein: ASSQELGDSIKDTQY